Listed here is a single TCR beta chain. Its antigen specificity is not known. No much larger clone is present one base from it, and per-base qualities are unavailable. The data originate from a study of OX40 agonist ivuxolimab in advanced cancers. Some background on the complete study: Ivuxolimab, which targeted the costimulatory receptor OX40 (CD134), was an agonistic, fully human IgG2 monoclonal antibody. Intravenous ivuxolimab was administered to patients every 2 weeks at six dose levels: 0.01, 0.1, 0.3, 1.5, 3 and 10 mg/kg. Of the 50 or so patients in dose escalation, 19 had hepatocellular carcinoma, some 15 had melanoma, 9 had renal cell carcinoma and 9 had head and neck cancer. The dose-escalation cohort was about 87% male with a mean age of about 60 years, ranging from roughly 23 to 90. Patients were allowed to have had prior anti-PD-1, anti-PD-L1 or anti-CTLA-4 therapy, and approximately 40% of the dose-escalation patients had previously received checkpoint inhibitors. Partial responses occurred in three dose-escalation patients: two with cutaneous melanoma and one with hepatocellular carcinoma. The purpose of peripheral TCRbeta sequencing was to test whether ivuxolimab changed TCR sequence diversity and led to clonal T-cell expansion. The paper describes the monotherapy dose-escalation part (N = 52 patients) of the phase I trial of ivuxolimab.

For sequencing of the TCRbeta CDR3 region, genomic DNA was extracted from the sorted cells. The immunoSEQ Assay was used for sequencing of TCRbeta CDR3 regions. Drawn from immuneACCESS, this table holds only the in-frame rearrangements with V and J called that TCRdb kept. Clones are partly lost; checked studies trace under half to an unresolved V gene and leave the rest unexplained. This sample is represented by about 37,000 clones; around 89% of them were singletons. The top ten hold 0.45% to 0.7% of the sample. The paper's findings and limits, for the study overall: At doses of 0.1 to 3.0 mg/kg, clonal expansion of both CD4+ and CD8+ T cells in blood was seen between baseline and week 6. In the 0.1-3.0 mg/kg groups, partial responders had among the lowest normalized peripheral clonal expansion, particularly in CD8+ T cells. Low levels of normalized T-cell clonal expansion were also seen in some patients who did not respond. After ivuxolimab, more expanded clones were found on average in CD8+ T cells than in CD4+ T cells. Which antigens the clonally expanded peripheral T cells were specific for was not determined.

Patients with a history of autoimmune disease or receiving systemic immunosuppression were excluded from the trial. Peripheral blood for TCR sequencing was collected from all dose cohorts at baseline, on cycle 4 day 1, and on cycle 7 day 1. The samples were drawn from a first-in-human, open-label, multicenter phase I dose-escalation trial of ivuxolimab. Adults with locally advanced or metastatic head and neck squamous cell, hepatocellular, melanoma or renal cell carcinoma were enrolled in the trial. Before TCR sequencing, CD4+ T cells and CD8+ T cells were sorted from peripheral blood as separate populations. The TCR comes from an adult with an advanced solid tumor such as melanoma, head and neck, liver or kidney cancer. This material consisted of CD4+ or CD8+ T cells sorted from blood, taken in a trial of the OX40 agonist ivuxolimab.

The CDR3 corresponds to CASSAVQETQYF. In nucleotides, the sequence is TGCGCCAGCAGTGCCGTCCAAGAGACCCAGTACTTC. The receptor chain draws on TRBV10-2 and TRBJ2-5; no D gene call is confident. The germline V gene specifies WSHSY as CDR1 and SAAADI as CDR2. V is pared back by 4 bases and J by 1 base, with 4 bases lying between the germline termini. The CDR3 sequence holds 12 residues, the cysteine and phenylalanine included. Only CDR3 DNA remains: 36 bases, in frame from the first base.